The T cell receptor (beta chain) under discussion was sequenced for a study of blood T cells in healthy people across ages. Through a sample-barcoded 5' primer and a J-beta primer mix, a second PCR was run for about 6 to 11 cycles. Researchers report that each sample yielded at least 2.5 million CDR3-containing paired-end reads. Via MiXCR, TCRdb re-called the 5' RACE reads, giving one row per CDR3 protein. This sample has 720,000 or so distinct CDR3 sequences, with approximately 40% found just once. As to this clonotype: What it binds is not known.

The study, taken as a whole, reports: No conclusive comparison of naive versus antigen-experienced cells was possible with unsorted PBMCs. Per-million-T-cell TCR beta diversity fell roughly linearly with age. Diversity was estimated from one million T cells, and these estimates were considered underestimates.

The V and J ends lost 1 base and 0 bases respectively, with 16 bases between them. Germline CDR1 and CDR2: DFQATT and SNEGSKA (reference sequence). The CDR3 contains 18 residues. This sequence originates from a man older than 75 in good health. The V call is TRBV20-1, the J call TRBJ1-6; D is unclear. The sequenced sample was blood. This CDR3 is CSARARASSSSYNSPLHF. CDR3 DNA sequence: TGCAGTGCTAGAGCGAGGGCGTCCTCCAGCTCCTATAATTCACCCCTCCACTTT.